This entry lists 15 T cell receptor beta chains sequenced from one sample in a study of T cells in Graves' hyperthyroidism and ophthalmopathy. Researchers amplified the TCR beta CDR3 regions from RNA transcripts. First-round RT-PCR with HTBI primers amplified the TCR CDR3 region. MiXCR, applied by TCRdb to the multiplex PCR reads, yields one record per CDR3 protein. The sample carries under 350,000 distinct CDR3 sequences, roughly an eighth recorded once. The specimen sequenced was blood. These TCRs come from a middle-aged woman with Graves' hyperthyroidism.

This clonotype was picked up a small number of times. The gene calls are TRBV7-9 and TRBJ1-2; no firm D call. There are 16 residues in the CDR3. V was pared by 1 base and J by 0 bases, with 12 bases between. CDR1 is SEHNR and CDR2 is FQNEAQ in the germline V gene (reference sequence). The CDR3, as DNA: TGTGCCAGCAGCTTAGGACCCCGAAGAGCTAACTATGGCTACACCTTC. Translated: CASSLGPRRANYGYTF.

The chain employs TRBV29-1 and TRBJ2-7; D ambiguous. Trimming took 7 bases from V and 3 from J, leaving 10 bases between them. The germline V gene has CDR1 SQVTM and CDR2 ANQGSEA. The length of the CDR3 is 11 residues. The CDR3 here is CSAGGHYEQYF. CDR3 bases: TGCAGCGCCGGTGGGCACTACGAGCAGTACTTC.

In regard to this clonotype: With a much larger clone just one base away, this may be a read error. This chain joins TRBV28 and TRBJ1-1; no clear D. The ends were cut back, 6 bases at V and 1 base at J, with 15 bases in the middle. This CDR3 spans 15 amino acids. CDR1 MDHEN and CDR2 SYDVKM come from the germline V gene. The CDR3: CASSLPPGRNTEAFF. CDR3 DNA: TGTGCCAGCAGCCTACCCCCGGGGAGGAACACTGAAGCTTTCTTT.

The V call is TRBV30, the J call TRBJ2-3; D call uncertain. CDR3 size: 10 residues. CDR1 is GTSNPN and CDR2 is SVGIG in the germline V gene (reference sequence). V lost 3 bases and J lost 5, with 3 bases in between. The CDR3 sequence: CAWRRDTQYF. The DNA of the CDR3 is TGTGCCTGGAGGCGAGATACGCAGTATTTT.

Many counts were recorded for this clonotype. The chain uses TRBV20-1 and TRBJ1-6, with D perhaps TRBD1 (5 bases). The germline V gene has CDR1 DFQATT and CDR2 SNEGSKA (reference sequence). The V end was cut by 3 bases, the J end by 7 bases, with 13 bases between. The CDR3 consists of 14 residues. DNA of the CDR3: TGCAGTGCTAGTCGGGACCTCCTCAATTCACCCCTCCACTTT. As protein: CSASRDLLNSPLHF.

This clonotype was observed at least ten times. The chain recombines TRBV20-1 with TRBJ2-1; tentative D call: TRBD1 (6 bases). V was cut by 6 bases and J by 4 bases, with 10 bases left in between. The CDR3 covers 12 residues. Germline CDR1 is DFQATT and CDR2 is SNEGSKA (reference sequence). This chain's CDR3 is CSALTGYNEQFF. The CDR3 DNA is TGCAGTGCCCTCACAGGGTACAATGAGCAGTTCTTC.

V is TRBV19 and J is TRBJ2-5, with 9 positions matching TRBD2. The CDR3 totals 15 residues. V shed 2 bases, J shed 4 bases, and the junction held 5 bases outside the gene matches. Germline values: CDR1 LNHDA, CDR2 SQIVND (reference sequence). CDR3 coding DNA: TGTGCCAGTAGTATATTTGCGGGAGGGACAGAGACCCAGTACTTC. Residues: CASSIFAGGTETQYF.

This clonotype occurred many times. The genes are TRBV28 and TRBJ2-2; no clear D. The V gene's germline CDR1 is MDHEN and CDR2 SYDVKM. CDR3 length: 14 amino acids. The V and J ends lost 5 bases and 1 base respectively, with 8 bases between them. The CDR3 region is CASSPQLNTGELFF. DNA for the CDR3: TGTGCCAGCAGTCCACAGTTGAACACCGGGGAGCTGTTTTTT.

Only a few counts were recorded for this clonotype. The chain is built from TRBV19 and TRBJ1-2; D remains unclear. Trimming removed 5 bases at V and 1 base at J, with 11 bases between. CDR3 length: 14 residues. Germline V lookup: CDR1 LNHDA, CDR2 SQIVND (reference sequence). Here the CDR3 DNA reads TGTGCCAGTAGTTTGGGCGGATTTAACTATGGCTACACCTTC. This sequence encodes CASSLGGFNYGYTF.

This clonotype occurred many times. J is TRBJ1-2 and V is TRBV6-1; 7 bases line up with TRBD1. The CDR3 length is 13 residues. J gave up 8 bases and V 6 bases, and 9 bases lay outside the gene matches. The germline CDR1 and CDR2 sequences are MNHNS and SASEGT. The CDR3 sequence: CASSLDRDGGYTF. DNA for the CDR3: TGTGCCAGCAGCCTAGACAGGGACGGCGGCTACACCTTC.

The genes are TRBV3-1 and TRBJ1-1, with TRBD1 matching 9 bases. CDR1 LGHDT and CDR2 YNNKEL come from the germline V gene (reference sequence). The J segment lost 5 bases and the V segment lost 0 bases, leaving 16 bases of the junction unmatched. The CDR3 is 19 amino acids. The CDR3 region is CASSQDLIMGTGWRTEAFF. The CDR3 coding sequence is TGTGCCAGCAGCCAAGATTTAATAATGGGGACAGGGTGGAGGACTGAAGCTTTCTTT.

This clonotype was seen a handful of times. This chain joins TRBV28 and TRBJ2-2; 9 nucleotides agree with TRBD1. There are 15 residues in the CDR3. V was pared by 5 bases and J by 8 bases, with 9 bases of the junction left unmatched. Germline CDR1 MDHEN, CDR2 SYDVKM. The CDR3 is CASSTWTGASGELFF. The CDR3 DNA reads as TGTGCCAGCAGTACGTGGACAGGGGCGTCTGGGGAGCTGTTTTTT.

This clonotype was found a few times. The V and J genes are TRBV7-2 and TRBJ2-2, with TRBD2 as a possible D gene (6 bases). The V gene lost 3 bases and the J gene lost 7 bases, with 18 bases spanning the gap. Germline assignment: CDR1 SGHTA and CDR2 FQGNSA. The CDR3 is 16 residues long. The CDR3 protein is CASSLVSGVRGGELFF. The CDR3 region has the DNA TGTGCCAGCAGCTTGGTTTCGGGAGTTCGTGGCGGGGAGCTGTTTTTT.

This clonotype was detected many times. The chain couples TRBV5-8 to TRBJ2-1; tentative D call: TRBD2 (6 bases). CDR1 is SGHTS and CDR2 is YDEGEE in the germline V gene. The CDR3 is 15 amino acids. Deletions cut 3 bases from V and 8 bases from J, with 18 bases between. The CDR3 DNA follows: TGTGCCAGCAGCTCGAGAGGGACTCCGAGGGATGAGCAGTTCTTC. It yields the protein CASSSRGTPRDEQFF. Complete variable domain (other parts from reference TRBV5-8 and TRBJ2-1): EAGVTQSPTHLIKTRGQQATLRCSPISGHTSVYWYQQALGLGLQFLLWYDEGEERNRGNFPPRFSGRQFPNYSSELNVNALELEDSALYLCASSSRGTPRDEQFFGPGTRLTVL.

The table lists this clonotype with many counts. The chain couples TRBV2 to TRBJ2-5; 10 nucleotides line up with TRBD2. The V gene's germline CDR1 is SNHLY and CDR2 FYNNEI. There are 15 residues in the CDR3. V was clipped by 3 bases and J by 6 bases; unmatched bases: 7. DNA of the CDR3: TGTGCCAGCAGTGACCCGGGAGCGGGAGGGAAGACCCAGTACTTC. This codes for CASSDPGAGGKTQYF.